The clone carrying this T cell receptor beta chain turned up a few times. The data are from a study of blood T cell repertoires in COVID-19. Turning to the study itself: Whether acute or convalescent, the COVID-19 samples came from the United States, Italy and Spain.

This CDR3 is 14 amino acids long. Germline-derived CDR1 and CDR2 are MGHRA and YSYEKL. V was trimmed by 4 bases and J by 1 base, leaving 11 bases between them. Repertoires were generated with immunoSEQ multiplex PCR, while TCRdb's copy carries only in-frame clones and drops some. The table shows 110,000 or so clones, with about 88% occurring only once. The receptor comes from a woman aged 70-85 years who had recovered from COVID-19. The chain carries TRBV4-1 and TRBJ2-7; D possibly corresponds to TRBD2 (6 bases). Sequencing input: peripheral blood. CDR3 DNA sequence: TGCGCCAGCAGCCGGGAGGCGATTTCCTACGAGCAGTACTTC. It is translated as CASSREAISYEQYF.